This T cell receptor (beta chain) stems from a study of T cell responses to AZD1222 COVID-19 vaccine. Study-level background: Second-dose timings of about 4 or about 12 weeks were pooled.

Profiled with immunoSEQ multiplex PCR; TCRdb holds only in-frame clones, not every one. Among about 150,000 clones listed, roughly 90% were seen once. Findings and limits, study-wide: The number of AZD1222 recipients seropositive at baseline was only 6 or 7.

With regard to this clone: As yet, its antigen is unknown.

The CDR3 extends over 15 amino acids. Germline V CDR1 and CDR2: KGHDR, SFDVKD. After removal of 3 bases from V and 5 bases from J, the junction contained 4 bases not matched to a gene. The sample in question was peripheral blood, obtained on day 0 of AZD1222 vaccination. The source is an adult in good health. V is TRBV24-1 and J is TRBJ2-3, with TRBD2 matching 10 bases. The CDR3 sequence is CATSDTRTSGDTQYF. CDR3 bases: TGTGCCACCAGTGATACTCGGACTAGCGGAGATACGCAGTATTTT.